This T cell receptor (beta chain) comes out of a study of regulatory T cells in long-lasting Graves disease. Sample time point: newly diagnosed GD, antithyroid drugs for less than 3 months. PBMC RNA was the source of the TCR library. Sequencing libraries for TCR beta were prepared with iRepertoire HTBI primers and Arm-PCR of CDR3 regions. Each CDR3 protein gets one entry after TCRdb re-called the multiplex PCR reads with MiXCR. The table lists hundreds of thousands of distinct CDR3 sequences, roughly 15% of them singletons. This clonotype was seen a few times. This sample also belongs to another study, concerning T cells in Graves' hyperthyroidism and ophthalmopathy. That paper adds: Researchers defined stable Graves' hyperthyroidism as no ophthalmopathy progression within 18 months. A patient was excluded if there was uncontrolled infection, other autoimmune disease, pregnancy or lactation. Diagnosis rested on symptoms, serum thyroxine and TRAb, thyroid ultrasound, and orbital computed tomography. In blood, most of the thyroid clonotypes expanded above 0.001 were also present.

The material was peripheral blood mononuclear cells (PBMCs), obtained at new diagnosis, from a patient treated with antithyroid drugs. The TCR comes from a woman in her 30s with Graves disease.

The CDR3 region has the DNA TGTGCCACCAGCAGGTCCCAATACAGCTCCTACAATGAGCAGTTCTTC. Protein product: CATSRSQYSSYNEQFF. The chain carries TRBV15 and TRBJ2-1; the D is unclear. The CDR3 is made up of 16 amino acids. Trimming stripped 3 bases from V and 0 bases from J, with 12 bases between. From germline, CDR1 is LNHNV and CDR2 YYDKDF (reference sequence).